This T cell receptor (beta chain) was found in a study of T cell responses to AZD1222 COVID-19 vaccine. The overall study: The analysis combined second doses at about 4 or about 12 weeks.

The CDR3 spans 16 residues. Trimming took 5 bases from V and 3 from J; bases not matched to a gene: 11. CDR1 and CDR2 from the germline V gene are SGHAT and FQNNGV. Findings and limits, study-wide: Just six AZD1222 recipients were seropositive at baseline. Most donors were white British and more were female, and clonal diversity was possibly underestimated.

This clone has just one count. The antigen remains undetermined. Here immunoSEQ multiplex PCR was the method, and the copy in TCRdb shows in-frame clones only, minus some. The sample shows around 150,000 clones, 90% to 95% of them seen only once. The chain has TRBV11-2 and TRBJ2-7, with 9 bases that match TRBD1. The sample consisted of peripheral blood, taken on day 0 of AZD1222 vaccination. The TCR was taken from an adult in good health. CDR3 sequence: CASSLLSGTGYYEQYF. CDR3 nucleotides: TGTGCCAGCAGCCTCCTCTCCGGGACAGGGTACTACGAGCAGTACTTC.